This T cell receptor (beta chain) emerged from a study of identical twins. Study-wide results and limits: There was an excess of low generation probability in the out-of-frame alpha sequences that twins shared.

Details on this clonotype: Its antigen is unknown.

TCRdb used MiXCR to reprocess the 5' RACE reads, holding one entry per CDR3 protein. The sample holds 690,000 or so distinct CDR3 sequences, 8% to 9% seen once. V lost 0 bases and J 7 bases, leaving 7 bases between the germline ends. CDR3 size: 12 residues. Germline CDR1 reads PRHDT; CDR2 reads FYEKMQ (reference sequence). These data were also filed under a second study, of yellow fever vaccine responses in identical twins.

The sequencing input was PBMCs. The V call is TRBV13, the J call TRBJ2-7; D gene uncertain. The receptor comes from a woman aged 18-29 years in good health. The CDR3 sequence: CASSLGLKEQYF. The CDR3 bases are TGTGCCAGCAGCTTAGGCCTAAAGGAGCAGTACTTC.